One sample yielded the 20 T cell receptor beta chains listed below, sequenced in a study of cytomegalovirus exposure and HLA in healthy donors. The primer mix had 60 Vbeta and 13 Jbeta primers. Measured with immunoSEQ multiplex PCR; TCRdb has only the in-frame clones, and not every one. The data show 150,000 or so clones, roughly 75% seen once. Sequencing used PBMCs. All receptors come from a man aged 18 to 30 in good health and CMV-seropositive.

The genes are TRBV7-9 and TRBJ2-1; weak D call: TRBD2 (5 bases). Germline CDR1 and CDR2: SEHNR and FQNEAQ (reference sequence). V was cut by 5 bases and J by 0 bases, with 11 bases left in between. CDR3 length: 15 amino acids. CDR3 nucleotide sequence: TGTGCCAGCAGCCCGAGCGGAGGCTCCTACAATGAGCAGTTCTTC. The encoded protein is CASSPSGGSYNEQFF.

V gene TRBV5-1 combines with J gene TRBJ2-1, with 9 bases fitting TRBD1. The V gene end was trimmed by 3 bases and the J gene end by 6 bases; junction bases not matched to a gene: 4. Germline-derived CDR1 and CDR2 are SGHRS and YFSETQ. This CDR3 is 14 amino acids long. The CDR3 loop is CASSSGQGTNEQFF. The CDR3 DNA sequence: TGCGCCAGCAGCTCGGGACAGGGTACCAATGAGCAGTTCTTC.

This chain links TRBV6-6 with TRBJ2-7, with 8 bases aligning to TRBD2. CDR1 MNHNY and CDR2 SVGAGI come from the germline V gene (reference sequence). J was trimmed by 6 bases and V by 2 bases; bases with no gene match: 12. The CDR3 is made up of 16 amino acids. The CDR3 is CASSYGSGIAFGEQYF. CDR3 bases: TGTGCCAGCAGTTACGGTAGCGGGATTGCATTTGGCGAGCAGTACTTC.

V is TRBV28 and J is TRBJ2-5, with 14 positions matching TRBD2. The J call may be wrong; the DNA end is better matched by TRBJ2-7. The CDR3 is made up of 16 amino acids. The germline CDR1 and CDR2 sequences are MDHEN and SYDVKM. The CDR3 DNA sequence: TGTGCCAGCTCACCCGGGACTAGCGGGAGAACCCACGAGCAGTACTTC. It is translated as CASSPGTSGRTHEQYF.

The rearrangement links TRBV11-2 to TRBJ1-1, with 10 bases that match TRBD1. The ends lost 3 bases at V and 5 bases at J; junction bases unmatched: 12. CDR1 and CDR2 (germline): SGHAT, FQNNGV. The CDR3 runs to 17 residues. CDR3 sequence reads: CASSLTTGGVPRTEAFF. The CDR3 DNA is TGTGCCAGCAGCTTGACGACAGGGGGCGTCCCTAGAACTGAAGCTTTCTTT.

The chain employs TRBV25-1 and TRBJ2-6; D ambiguous. Trimming removed 1 base from V and 2 bases from J, with 6 bases in between. Germline V gene lookup returns CDR1 MGHDK and CDR2 SYGVNS. There are 15 residues in the CDR3. In nucleotides, the CDR3 is TGTGCCAGCAGTGAATCGTCAGCTGGGGCCAACGTCCTGACTTTC. This sequence encodes CASSESSAGANVLTF.

Here the CDR3 DNA reads TGCGCCAGCAGTGTTTCCGGCCAAGAGACCCAGTACTTC. It specifies CASSVSGQETQYF. The chain employs TRBV10-2 and TRBJ2-5; D unclear. The length of the CDR3 is 13 residues. V was pared by 4 bases and J by 1 base, with 7 bases between. The germline V gene encodes CDR1 WSHSY and CDR2 SAAADI.

The chain joins TRBV30 to TRBJ1-3; D is perhaps TRBD1 (5 bases). Trimming removed 1 base from V and 0 bases from J, with 10 bases in between. The CDR3 spans 15 residues. The germline V gene encodes CDR1 GTSNPN and CDR2 SVGIG (reference sequence). The CDR3: CAWSGQPLSGNTIYF. The CDR3 DNA reads as TGTGCCTGGAGTGGACAGCCTCTCTCTGGAAACACCATATATTTT.

The chain links TRBV28 to TRBJ1-5; 7 positions agree with TRBD1. The CDR3 is 16 amino acids. The V gene end was trimmed by 6 bases and the J gene end by 2 bases; junction bases not matched to a gene: 10. CDR1 MDHEN and CDR2 SYDVKM come from the germline V gene. CDR3 residues: CASSLRDSLRNQPQHF. DNA for the CDR3: TGTGCCAGCAGCCTCCGGGACAGCCTCCGCAATCAGCCCCAGCATTTT.

Comment on this clone: The junction departs from the called germline gene at one end, perhaps through a read error. CDR3 in DNA: TGCGCCTGCAGCCTAAAGAGGGACAGCCTTTCCTACGAGCAGTACTTC. Encoded protein: CACSLKRDSLSYEQYF. The rearrangement uses TRBV5-1 and TRBJ2-7, with 7 bases matching TRBD1. This CDR3 region has 16 residues. Germline V gene lookup returns CDR1 SGHRS and CDR2 YFSETQ.

V gene TRBV27 combines with J gene TRBJ1-2, with D perhaps matching TRBD1 (6 bases). The CDR3 sequence is 18 residues long. V dropped 5 bases and J dropped 7 bases, with 29 bases sitting between them. The germline V gene has CDR1 MNHEY and CDR2 SMNVEV (reference sequence). CDR3 nucleotide sequence: TGTGCCAGCAGTCCAAGGACAGCCGATACCCTTCCGGGTAGTGGCTACACCTTC. This sequence encodes CASSPRTADTLPGSGYTF.

The chain couples TRBV28 to TRBJ1-4; 9 bases fit TRBD1. The CDR3 covers 15 residues. J was trimmed by 5 bases and V by 6 bases; bases with no gene match: 7. Germline V gene data show CDR1 as MDHEN and CDR2 as SYDVKM. The chain's CDR3 is CASSSTGTGNEKLFF. For the CDR3, the DNA is TGTGCCAGCAGCTCAACCGGGACAGGGAATGAAAAACTGTTTTTT. The full variable domain, in which reference TRBV28 and TRBJ1-4 provide the parts outside the CDR3, is DVKVTQSSRYLVKRTGEKVFLECVQDMDHENMFWYRQDPGLGLRLIYFSYDVKMKEKGDIPEGYSVSREKKERFSLILESASTNQTSMYLCASSSTGTGNEKLFFGSGTQLSVL.

This clone appeared a few times. The chain has TRBV6-4 and TRBJ2-2; D is undetermined. V was trimmed by 6 bases and J by 2 bases, leaving 10 bases between them. Germline V CDR1 and CDR2: MRHNA, SNTAGT. This CDR3 spans 14 amino acids. CDR3 in DNA: TGTGCCAGCAGCTCAGGCCCAAACACCGGGGAGCTGTTTTTT. This encodes CASSSGPNTGELFF.

The chain employs TRBV7-2 and TRBJ2-7; 13 bases match TRBD2. This CDR3 has 18 amino acids. The junction had 12 bases not matched to a gene; V was cut back by 5 bases and J by 2 bases. CDR1 is SGHTA, CDR2 FQGNSA, per germline. The CDR3 DNA follows: TGTGCCAGCAGCCCTCGTCCCGGGACTAGCGGGAAGGCCTACGAGCAGTACTTC. Translating it yields CASSPRPGTSGKAYEQYF.

The chain joins TRBV5-1 to TRBJ2-7, with 11 bases lining up with TRBD2. This CDR3 is 15 amino acids long. V shed 2 bases, J shed 5 bases, and the junction held 6 bases outside the gene matches. CDR1 and CDR2 (germline): SGHRS, YFSETQ. CDR3 DNA sequence: TGCGCCAGCAGCTTTTTAGCGGGAGGGGAGAACGAGCAGTACTTC. Residues: CASSFLAGGENEQYF.

The CDR3 sequence is CASSLGQGAQETQYF. The CDR3 nucleotides read TGTGCCAGCAGCTTAGGGCAGGGGGCACAAGAGACCCAGTACTTC. The chain uses TRBV7-7 and TRBJ2-5, with 8 bases matching TRBD1. CDR3 size: 15 residues. Germline V lookup: CDR1 SSHAT, CDR2 FNYEAQ (reference sequence). V shed 1 base and J 2 bases; nucleotides not matched to a gene: 3.

This chain links TRBV7-2 with TRBJ2-5; 8 bases are a match to TRBD2. The junction had 11 bases not matched to a gene; V was cut back by 3 bases and J by 5 bases. The CDR3 spans 16 residues. Germline assignment: CDR1 SGHTA and CDR2 FQGNSA. This CDR3 reads CASSFSREGGLETQYF. The CDR3 DNA reads TGTGCCAGCAGCTTTAGCCGGGAGGGTGGGTTGGAGACCCAGTACTTC. The whole variable domain, filled in from reference TRBV7-2 and TRBJ2-5, reads GAGVSQSPSNKVTEKGKDVELRCDPISGHTALYWYRQSLGQGLEFLIYFQGNSAPDKSGLPSDRFSAERTGGSVSTLTIQRTQQEDSAVYLCASSFSREGGLETQYFGPGTRLLVL.

DNA for the CDR3: TGCAGCGTTGAAGATCGCGGGCTAGGGGACAGAATCAACTATGGCTACACCTTC. It encodes CSVEDRGLGDRINYGYTF. The chain links TRBV29-1 to TRBJ1-2; 7 nucleotides line up with TRBD1. Trimming cost V 0 bases and J 2 bases; bases outside gene matches: 15. The CDR3 loop spans 18 amino acids. Germline V gene lookup returns CDR1 SQVTM and CDR2 ANQGSEA.

The V and J genes are TRBV7-9 and TRBJ2-1; D call uncertain. The germline V and J ends were trimmed by 5 bases and 0 bases, with 14 bases remaining between them. CDR1 SEHNR and CDR2 FQNEAQ come from the germline V gene (reference sequence). There are 16 residues in the CDR3. CDR3 residues: CASSPLIRFSYNEQFF. The CDR3 region has the DNA TGTGCCAGCAGCCCACTCATCAGGTTCTCCTACAATGAGCAGTTCTTC.

The rearrangement links TRBV5-1 to TRBJ2-3; TRBD2 is a possible D gene (6 bases). V shed 0 bases and J shed 5 bases, with 13 bases lying between them. This CDR3 has 15 residues. Germline loops: CDR1 SGHRS, CDR2 YFSETQ. CDR3 loop: CASSLGASELDTQYF. For the CDR3, the DNA is TGCGCCAGCAGCTTGGGAGCTAGCGAACTAGATACGCAGTATTTT.